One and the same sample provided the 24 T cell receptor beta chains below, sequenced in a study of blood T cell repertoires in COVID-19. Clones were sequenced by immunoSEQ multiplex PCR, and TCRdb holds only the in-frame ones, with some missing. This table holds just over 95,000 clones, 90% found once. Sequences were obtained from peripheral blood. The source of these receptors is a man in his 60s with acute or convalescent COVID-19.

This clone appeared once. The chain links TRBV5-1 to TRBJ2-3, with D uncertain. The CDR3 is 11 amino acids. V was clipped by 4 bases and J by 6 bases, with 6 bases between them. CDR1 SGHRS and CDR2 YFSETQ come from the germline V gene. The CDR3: CASSPGDTQYF. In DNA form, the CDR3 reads TGCGCCAGCAGCCCCGGGGATACGCAGTATTTT.

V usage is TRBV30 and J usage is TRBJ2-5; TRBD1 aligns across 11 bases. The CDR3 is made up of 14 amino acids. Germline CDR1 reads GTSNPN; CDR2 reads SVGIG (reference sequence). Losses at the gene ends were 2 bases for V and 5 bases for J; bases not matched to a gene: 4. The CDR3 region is CAWSLGQGGETQYF. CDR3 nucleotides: TGTGCCTGGAGTCTGGGACAGGGGGGTGAGACCCAGTACTTC.

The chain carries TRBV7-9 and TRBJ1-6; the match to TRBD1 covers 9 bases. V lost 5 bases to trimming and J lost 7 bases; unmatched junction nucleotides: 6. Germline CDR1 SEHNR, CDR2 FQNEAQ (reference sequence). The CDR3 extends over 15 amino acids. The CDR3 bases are TGTGCCAGCAGCCGAGGGGGACAGGGCAATTCACCCCTCCACTTT. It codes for CASSRGGQGNSPLHF. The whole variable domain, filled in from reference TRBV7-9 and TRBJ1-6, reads DTGVSQNPRHKITKRGQNVTFRCDPISEHNRLYWYRQTLGQGPEFLTYFQNEAQLEKSRLLSDRFSAERPKGSFSTLEIQRTEQGDSAMYLCASSRGGQGNSPLHFGNGTRLTVT.

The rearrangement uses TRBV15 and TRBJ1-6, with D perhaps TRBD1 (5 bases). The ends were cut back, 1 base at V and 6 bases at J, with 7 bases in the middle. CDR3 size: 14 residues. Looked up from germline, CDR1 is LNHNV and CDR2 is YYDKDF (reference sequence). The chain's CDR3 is CATSRGQFNSPLHF. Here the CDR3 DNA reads TGTGCCACCAGCAGAGGACAGTTTAATTCACCCCTCCACTTT.

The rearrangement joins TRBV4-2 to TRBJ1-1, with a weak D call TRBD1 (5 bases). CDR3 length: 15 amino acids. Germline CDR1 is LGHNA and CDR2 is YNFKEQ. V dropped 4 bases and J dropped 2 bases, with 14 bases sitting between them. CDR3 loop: CASSLSDGQNTEAFF. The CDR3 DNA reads TGTGCCAGCAGCCTCTCAGACGGACAAAACACTGAAGCTTTCTTT.

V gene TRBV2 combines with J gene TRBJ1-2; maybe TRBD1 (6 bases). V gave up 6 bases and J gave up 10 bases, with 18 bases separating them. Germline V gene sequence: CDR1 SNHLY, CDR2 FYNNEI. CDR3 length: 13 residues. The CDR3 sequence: CASRGEGRGDYTF. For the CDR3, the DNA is TGTGCCAGCAGGGGGGAGGGCAGGGGTGACTACACCTTC.

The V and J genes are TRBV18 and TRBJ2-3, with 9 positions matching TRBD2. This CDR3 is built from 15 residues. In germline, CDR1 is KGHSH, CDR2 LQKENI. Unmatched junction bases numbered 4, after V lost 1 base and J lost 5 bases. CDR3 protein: CASSPLGSGGDTQYF. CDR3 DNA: TGTGCCAGCTCACCACTGGGTAGCGGGGGAGATACGCAGTATTTT. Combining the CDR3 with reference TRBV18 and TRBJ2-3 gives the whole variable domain NAGVMQNPRHLVRRRGQEARLRCSPMKGHSHVYWYRQLPEEGLKFMVYLQKENIIDESGMPKERFSAEFPKEGPSILRIQQVVRGDSAAYFCASSPLGSGGDTQYFGPGTRLTVL.

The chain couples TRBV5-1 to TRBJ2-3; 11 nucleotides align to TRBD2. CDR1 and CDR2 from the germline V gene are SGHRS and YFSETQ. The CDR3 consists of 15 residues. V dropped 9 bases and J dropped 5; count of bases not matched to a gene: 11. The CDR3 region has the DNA TGCGCCACCCAGTTAGCGGGGGGGCGGATAGATACGCAGTATTTT. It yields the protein CATQLAGGRIDTQYF.

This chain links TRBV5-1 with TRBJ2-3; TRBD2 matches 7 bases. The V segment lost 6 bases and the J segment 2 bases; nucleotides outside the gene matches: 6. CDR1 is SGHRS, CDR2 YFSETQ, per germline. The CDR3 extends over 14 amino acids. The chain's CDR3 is CASMVAGITDTQYF. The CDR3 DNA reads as TGCGCCAGCATGGTAGCGGGTATCACAGATACGCAGTATTTT.

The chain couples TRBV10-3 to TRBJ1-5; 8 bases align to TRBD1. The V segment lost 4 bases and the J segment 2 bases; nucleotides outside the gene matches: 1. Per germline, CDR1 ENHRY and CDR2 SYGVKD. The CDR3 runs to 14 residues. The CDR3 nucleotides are TGTGCCATCAGTGCGACAGGGGGCAATCAGCCCCAGCATTTT. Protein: CAISATGGNQPQHF.

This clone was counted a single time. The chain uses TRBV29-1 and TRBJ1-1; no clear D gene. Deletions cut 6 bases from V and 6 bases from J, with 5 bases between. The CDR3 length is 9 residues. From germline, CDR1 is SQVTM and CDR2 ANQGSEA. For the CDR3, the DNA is TGCAGCGTAGACTCTGAAGCTTTCTTT. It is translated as CSVDSEAFF.

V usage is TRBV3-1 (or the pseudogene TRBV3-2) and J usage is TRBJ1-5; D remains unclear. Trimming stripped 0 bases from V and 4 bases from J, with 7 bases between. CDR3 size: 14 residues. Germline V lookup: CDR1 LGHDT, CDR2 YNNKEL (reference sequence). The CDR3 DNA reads TGTGCCAGCAGCCAAGATATTCTTAATCAGCCCCAGCATTTT. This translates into CASSQDILNQPQHF.

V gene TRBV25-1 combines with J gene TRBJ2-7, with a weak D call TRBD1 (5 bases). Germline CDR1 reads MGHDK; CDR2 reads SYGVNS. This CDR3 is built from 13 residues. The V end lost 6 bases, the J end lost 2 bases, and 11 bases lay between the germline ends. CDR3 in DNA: TGTGCCAGCAGCAAGACAGCGACCTACGAGCAGTACTTC. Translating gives CASSKTATYEQYF.

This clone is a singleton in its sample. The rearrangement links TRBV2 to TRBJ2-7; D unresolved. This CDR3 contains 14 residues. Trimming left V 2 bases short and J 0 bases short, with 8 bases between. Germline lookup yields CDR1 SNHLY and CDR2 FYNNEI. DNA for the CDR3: TGTGCCAGCAGTGAACACGCGAACTCCTACGAGCAGTACTTC. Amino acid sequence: CASSEHANSYEQYF.

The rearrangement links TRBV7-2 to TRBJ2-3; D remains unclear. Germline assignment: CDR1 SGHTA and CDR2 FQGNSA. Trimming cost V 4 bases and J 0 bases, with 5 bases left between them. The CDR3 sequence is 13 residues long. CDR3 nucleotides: TGTGCCAGCAGCTGGGCTAGCACAGATACGCAGTATTTT. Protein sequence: CASSWASTDTQYF.

The CDR3 DNA reads as TGTGCCAGTAGTATACGCCTAGCCGGGGATCGCCCTGGAAACACCATATATTTT. Translating gives CASSIRLAGDRPGNTIYF. The chain uses TRBV19 and TRBJ1-3; D is ambiguous. Germline CDR1 and CDR2: LNHDA and SQIVND (reference sequence). CDR3 length equals 18 residues. V was shortened by 2 bases and J by 2 bases, with 19 bases between the two germline ends.

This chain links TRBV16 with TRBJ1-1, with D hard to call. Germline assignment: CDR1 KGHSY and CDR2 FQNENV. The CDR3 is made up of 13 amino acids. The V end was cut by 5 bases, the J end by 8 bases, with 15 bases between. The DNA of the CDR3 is TGTGCCAGCAGCAAAACCGAGGTCGGCGAAGCTTTCTTT. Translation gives CASSKTEVGEAFF.

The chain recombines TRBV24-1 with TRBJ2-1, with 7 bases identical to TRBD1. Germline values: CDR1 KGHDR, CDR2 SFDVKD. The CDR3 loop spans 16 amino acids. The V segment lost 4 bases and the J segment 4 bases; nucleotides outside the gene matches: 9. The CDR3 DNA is TGTGCCACCAGTGAAACTACAGGGGACATTTACAATGAGCAGTTCTTC. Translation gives CATSETTGDIYNEQFF.

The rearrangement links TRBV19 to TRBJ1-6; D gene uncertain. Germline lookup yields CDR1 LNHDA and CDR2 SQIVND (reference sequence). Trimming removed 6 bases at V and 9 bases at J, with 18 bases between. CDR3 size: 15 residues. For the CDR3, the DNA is TGTGCCAGTAGGACGGGAGTCTCGGGTGGTTCACCCCTCCACTTT. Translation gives CASRTGVSGGSPLHF. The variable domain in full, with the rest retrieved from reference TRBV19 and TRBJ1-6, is DGGITQSPKYLFRKEGQNVTLSCEQNLNHDAMYWYRQDPGQGLRLIYYSQIVNDFQKGDIAEGYSVSREKKESFPLTVTSAQKNPTAFYLCASRTGVSGGSPLHFGNGTRLTVT.

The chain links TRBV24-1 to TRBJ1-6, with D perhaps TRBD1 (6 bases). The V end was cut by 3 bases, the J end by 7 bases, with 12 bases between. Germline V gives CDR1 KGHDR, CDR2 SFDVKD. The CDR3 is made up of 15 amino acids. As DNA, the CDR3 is TGTGCCACCAGTGATCTCAGGGGTCCGAATTCACCCCTCCACTTT. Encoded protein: CATSDLRGPNSPLHF.

Here the CDR3 DNA reads TGTGCCAGCAGTTATCGCACAGGGGGCCCGGGTGGCTACACCTTC. It yields the protein CASSYRTGGPGGYTF. The J gene is TRBJ1-2, the V gene TRBV6-5, with 9 positions matching TRBD1. This CDR3 contains 15 residues. Germline lookup yields CDR1 MNHEY and CDR2 SVGAGI. Germline trimming cut 3 bases from V and 7 bases from J; bases unmatched to any gene: 9.

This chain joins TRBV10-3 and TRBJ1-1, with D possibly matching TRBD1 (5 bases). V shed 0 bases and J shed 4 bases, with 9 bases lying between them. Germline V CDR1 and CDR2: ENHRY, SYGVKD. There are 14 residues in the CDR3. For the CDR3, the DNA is TGTGCCATCAGTGAGTCGCAGGGTACCACTGAAGCTTTCTTT. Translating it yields CAISESQGTTEAFF.

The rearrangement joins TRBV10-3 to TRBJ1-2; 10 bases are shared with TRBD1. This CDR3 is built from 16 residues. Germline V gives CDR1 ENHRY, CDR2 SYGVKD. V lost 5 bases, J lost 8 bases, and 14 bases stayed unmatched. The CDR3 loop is CAISSGQGIGLGGYTF. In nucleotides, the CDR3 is TGTGCCATCAGTTCGGGACAGGGGATCGGGCTCGGCGGCTACACCTTC.

The CDR3 is CASSLTGIGSPLHF. In nucleotides, the CDR3 is TGCGCCAGCAGCTTGACAGGGATTGGATCACCCCTCCACTTT. The chain combines TRBV5-1 with TRBJ1-6; D perhaps matches TRBD1 (6 bases). V lost 1 base and J 10 bases, leaving 12 bases between the germline ends. The length of the CDR3 is 14 residues. CDR1 is SGHRS, CDR2 YFSETQ, per germline.